The present entry profiles one T cell receptor beta chain with its context. The antigen it recognizes is unknown. Within one base of it there is no much larger clone, and no base qualities were kept. From its cysteine to its phenylalanine, the CDR3 spans 15 amino acids. Only the CDR3 DNA stays, 45 bases, in frame from base 1. Trimming at the junction amounts to 0 bases on V and 2 bases on J, and the germline ends lie 8 bases apart. CDR1 and CDR2 are drawn from the germline V gene (reference sequence): LNHDA, SQIVND. This sample was included in a study of blood T cell repertoires in COVID-19 (dated by TCRdb to 2018 to 2020). Concerning the study at large: Samples from collaborators originated in the United States, Italy and Spain and spanned both the acute and convalescent phases of COVID-19. A de-identified subject ID, COVID-19 status, age in years and sex were almost always included in the sample metadata. Deeply sampled blood TCRbeta repertoires from subjects exposed to, actively infected with, or recovered from COVID-19 were included in the dataset. HLA class I and class II types, where available, came from metadata supplied by the sample provider rather than from assay-based typing. The material from the prospective study consisted of cDNA or gDNA derived from T cells, B-cell-depleted T cells, or PBMCs. The repertoires were released in a freely available public database meant as a resource for research on the immune response to SARS-CoV-2. Samples were obtained from the ongoing ImmuneRACE study (first 160 participants) and from about 1,300 subjects provided by 6 global collaborators.

TCRbeta CDR3 regions were amplified from genomic DNA using the immunoSEQ Assay, a bias-controlled multiplex PCR. On the study's bioinformatics: Within the assay, amplification of reference gene primers was used to estimate how many nucleated cells each sample contained. Sequence reads were collapsed and filtered to measure the absolute abundance of every unique TCRbeta CDR3 rearrangement. For each sample, productive Simpson clonality was calculated as the square root of Simpson's diversity index across productive rearrangements. Here the immuneACCESS table is served through TCRdb, limited to in-frame sequences with V and J called. Missing clones are a known gap in these copies; in checked studies unresolved V genes cover under half, and the rest lacks a known reason. That table is the source of V, J and clone size, and D and trimming were worked out from the DNA. A total of about 150,000 clones appear in this sample, roughly nine tenths of them only once. Around 1.6% of the sample is taken by the ten largest.

Collaborating institutions collected whole blood in K2EDTA tubes following their own protocols. For TCRbeta analysis, collaborators shipped samples as frozen whole blood, isolated PBMCs, or DNA extracted from either of those sample types. Broader findings and caveats from the paper: How much clinical and demographic metadata was included differed by source and by participant, and the metadata was provided uncurated.

The chain employs TRBV19 and TRBJ2-1; the D gene lacks a confident call. Sequencing used peripheral blood. The sequence came from a human donor in a cohort sampled during active COVID-19. This receptor carries the CDR3 CASSIDSQPYNEQFF. The nucleotides read TGTGCCAGTAGTATAGACAGTCAACCCTACAATGAGCAGTTCTTC.